Below, 24 T cell receptor beta chains from the same sample are listed, as sequenced in a study of long-term antiretroviral therapy in people with HIV. Survey level was the resolution at which the v3.0 immunoSEQ assay ran. The repertoire was sequenced with immunoSEQ multiplex PCR; TCRdb's copy has only in-frame clones and lacks some. The data hold about 14,000 clones, with over 75% observed a single time. Sequencing used unsorted PBMCs, obtained 6.2 years after starting antiretroviral therapy. The receptors stem from a man aged 35-49 years with HIV.

V usage is TRBV4-3 and J usage is TRBJ2-1; D possibly corresponds to TRBD1 (6 bases). With 6 bases removed from V and 1 base from J, the gap between germline ends came to 10 bases. CDR1 LGHNA and CDR2 YSLEER come from the germline V gene. The CDR3 runs to 14 residues. The CDR3 loop is CASRPGVSYNEQFF. Here the CDR3 DNA reads TGCGCCAGCAGACCAGGGGTTTCCTACAATGAGCAGTTCTTC.

The genes are TRBV11-2 and TRBJ2-7; no clear D. The length of the CDR3 is 10 residues. Germline loops: CDR1 SGHAT, CDR2 FQNNGV. Deletions cut 1 base from V and 7 bases from J, with 2 bases between. The DNA of the CDR3 is TGTGCCAGCAGCTTAGTGGAGCAGTACTTC. This gives the protein CASSLVEQYF.

This chain uses TRBV4-3 with TRBJ2-1; 12 nucleotides match TRBD2. CDR1 is LGHNA, CDR2 YSLEER, per germline. This CDR3 spans 16 amino acids. The ends lost 2 bases at V and 4 bases at J; junction bases unmatched: 3. DNA of the CDR3: TGCGCCAGCAGCCAACGACTAGCGGGAGATTACAATGAGCAGTTCTTC. Protein product: CASSQRLAGDYNEQFF.

V usage is TRBV28 and J usage is TRBJ2-4; 13 bases line up with TRBD2. This CDR3 is built from 15 residues. CDR1 is MDHEN and CDR2 is SYDVKM in the germline V gene. V shed 2 bases, J shed 11 bases, and the junction held 6 bases outside the gene matches. The CDR3 nucleotides are TGTGCCAGCAGTTTAAGGGTGGGACTAGCGGGGTTTCAGTACTTC. Translating it yields CASSLRVGLAGFQYF.

This clone was recorded only once. V gene TRBV7-4 combines with J gene TRBJ2-2, with D possibly TRBD1 on 5 matching bases. Trimming left V 5 bases short and J 0 bases short, with 13 bases between. The CDR3 sequence is 16 residues long. In germline, CDR1 is SGHVT, CDR2 SQSDAQ. DNA for the CDR3: TGTGCCAGCAGCCTAGTAACCAGGGCGAACACCGGGGAGCTGTTTTTT. This encodes CASSLVTRANTGELFF.

This clone was recorded once. The gene calls are TRBV5-5 and TRBJ1-2; a weak D match, TRBD1 (6 bases). There are 15 residues in the CDR3. V lost 0 bases and J 4 bases, leaving 13 bases between the germline ends. CDR1 is SGHKS, CDR2 YYEKEE, per germline (reference sequence). CDR3 amino acids: CASSLGLQGTYGYTF. CDR3 nucleotide sequence: TGTGCCAGCAGCTTGGGACTACAGGGTACCTATGGCTACACCTTC. Full variable domain (rest looked up from reference TRBV5-5 and TRBJ1-2): DAGVTQSPTHLIKTRGQQVTLRCSPISGHKSVSWYQQVLGQGPQFIFQYYEKEERGRGNFPDRFSARQFPNYSSELNVNALLLGDSALYLCASSLGLQGTYGYTFGSGTRLTVV.

J is TRBJ2-7 and V is TRBV6-1; either TRBD1 or TRBD2 may fit D (5 bases each). From germline, CDR1 is MNHNS and CDR2 SASEGT. The V end lost 2 bases, the J end lost 2 bases, and 16 bases lay between the germline ends. This CDR3 has 16 amino acids. This CDR3 is CASSERVRGTPYEQYF. The DNA for the CDR3 is TGTGCCAGCAGTGAAAGGGTCCGGGGCACCCCCTACGAGCAGTACTTC.

The gene calls are TRBV7-7 and TRBJ2-2; 10 nucleotides line up with TRBD2. CDR3 length: 14 residues. V dropped 4 bases and J dropped 8; count of bases not matched to a gene: 4. Germline V gene sequence: CDR1 SSHAT, CDR2 FNYEAQ (reference sequence). The CDR3 bases are TGTGCCAGCAGCTGGGGGACTAGCGTTGGGGAGCTGTTTTTT. Translated: CASSWGTSVGELFF. The variable domain in full, with the rest retrieved from reference TRBV7-7 and TRBJ2-2, is GAGVSQSPRYKVTKRGQDVTLRCDPISSHATLYWYQQALGQGPEFLTYFNYEAQPDKSGLPSDRFSAERPEGSISTLTIQRTEQRDSAMYRCASSWGTSVGELFFGEGSRLTVL.

This rearrangement joins TRBV4-1 to TRBJ2-2; D gene uncertain. The germline gives CDR1 MGHRA, CDR2 YSYEKL. This CDR3 spans 15 amino acids. V shed 0 bases and J shed 2 bases, with 7 bases lying between them. The CDR3 nucleotides read TGCGCCAGCAGCCAAGAGTGGACCAACACCGGGGAGCTGTTTTTT. It translates to CASSQEWTNTGELFF.

The genes are TRBV7-3 and TRBJ1-1, with 7 bases fitting TRBD1. The length of the CDR3 is 14 residues. V trimming: 5 bases; J trimming: 4 bases; junction bases outside the gene matches: 7. Germline V gene sequence: CDR1 SGHTA, CDR2 FQGTGA. CDR3 protein: CASSKDRAGTEAFF. In DNA form, the CDR3 reads TGTGCCAGCAGCAAAGACAGGGCCGGCACTGAAGCTTTCTTT.

This chain joins TRBV19 and TRBJ2-7; D ambiguous. Germline loops: CDR1 LNHDA, CDR2 SQIVND (reference sequence). The ends were cut back, 1 base at V and 7 bases at J, with 11 bases in the middle. This CDR3 has 13 residues. CDR3: CASSIAVMGEQYF. DNA of the CDR3: TGTGCCAGTAGTATAGCCGTCATGGGAGAGCAGTACTTC.

The gene calls are TRBV4-1 and TRBJ2-7, with a tentative D call TRBD2 (6 bases). Trimming cost V 4 bases and J 1 base, with 14 bases left between them. Germline CDR1 is MGHRA and CDR2 is YSYEKL. This CDR3 comprises 15 residues. The CDR3: CASSPVSGFSYEQYF. The CDR3 coding sequence is TGCGCCAGCAGCCCTGTCAGCGGGTTTTCCTACGAGCAGTACTTC.

The J gene is TRBJ2-2, the V gene TRBV19; D could derive from TRBD1 or TRBD2 (6 bases each). CDR3 length: 15 residues. With 10 bases removed from V and 4 bases from J, the gap between germline ends came to 19 bases. The germline V gene has CDR1 LNHDA and CDR2 SQIVND (reference sequence). The CDR3: CATRYPWGATGELFF. CDR3 nucleotides: TGTGCCACCCGTTATCCATGGGGGGCCACCGGGGAGCTGTTTTTT.

The chain has TRBV7-2 and TRBJ2-2; 8 nucleotides line up with TRBD2. The CDR3 loop spans 17 amino acids. Germline assignment: CDR1 SGHTA and CDR2 FQGNSA. Losses at the gene ends were 5 bases for V and 0 bases for J; bases not matched to a gene: 8. CDR3 in amino acids: CASSANLGLANTGELFF. The CDR3, as DNA: TGTGCCAGCAGCGCCAATTTGGGACTAGCGAACACCGGGGAGCTGTTTTTT.

This clone was seen just once. V and J are TRBV11-3 and TRBJ2-2; D is unclear. Trimming took off 5 bases at V and 5 bases at J, with 6 bases between the two ends. The CDR3 spans 12 residues. Germline V gene data show CDR1 as SGHNT and CDR2 as YENEEA. The CDR3 protein is CASSRRTGELFF. DNA of the CDR3: TGTGCCAGCAGCCGAAGGACCGGGGAGCTGTTTTTT.

The chain carries TRBV4-3 and TRBJ2-6; D gene ambiguous. CDR3 length: 15 amino acids. Trimming removed 0 bases from V and 0 bases from J, with 3 bases in between. CDR1 and CDR2 from the germline V gene are LGHNA and YSLEER. The CDR3 spells CASSQESSGANVLTF. DNA of the CDR3: TGCGCCAGCAGCCAAGAGAGCTCTGGGGCCAACGTCCTGACTTTC.

The chain joins TRBV4-3 to TRBJ2-1, with 11 bases lining up with TRBD2. Per the germline V gene, CDR1 is LGHNA and CDR2 is YSLEER. The CDR3 is made up of 15 amino acids. V lost 4 bases and J lost 3; bases outside the gene matches: 2. CDR3 sequence: CASSLGLADYNEQFF. CDR3 DNA sequence: TGCGCCAGCAGCCTGGGACTAGCGGACTACAATGAGCAGTTCTTC.

This rearrangement joins TRBV14 to TRBJ2-5, with a tentative D call TRBD1 (6 bases). V dropped 1 base and J dropped 0 bases, with 12 bases sitting between them. Germline V CDR1 and CDR2: SGHDN, FVKESK. This CDR3 has 16 amino acids. The CDR3 sequence is CASSQVSGQYQETQYF. As DNA, the CDR3 is TGTGCCAGCAGCCAAGTCTCGGGACAATACCAAGAGACCCAGTACTTC.

The chain has TRBV14 and TRBJ2-1; unclear D gene. Germline-derived CDR1 and CDR2 are SGHDN and FVKESK. The CDR3 loop spans 11 amino acids. The ends were cut back, 8 bases at V and 8 bases at J, with 10 bases in the middle. The CDR3, as DNA: TGTGCCAGCGGAGTGGCTGATGAGCAGTTCTTC. Its protein product is CASGVADEQFF.

For this clone: Germline and junction disagree at one end, which may indicate a read error. This sequence joins TRBV27 and TRBJ1-1; D possibly corresponds to TRBD1 (5 bases). There are 14 residues in the CDR3. Per germline, CDR1 MNHEY and CDR2 SMNVEV (reference sequence). CDR3: CASSSNLQARGGFF. The CDR3, as DNA: TGTGCCAGCAGTTCAAACTTGCAGGCCCGCGGGGGTTTTTTT.

This rearrangement joins TRBV15 to TRBJ1-4, with D perhaps TRBD1 (6 bases). The CDR3 sequence is 15 residues long. Germline-derived CDR1 and CDR2 are LNHNV and YYDKDF (reference sequence). V was shortened by 4 bases and J by 7 bases, with 16 bases between the two germline ends. CDR3 amino acids: CATSTEGEGAEKLFF. Written as DNA, the CDR3 is TGTGCCACCAGCACGGAGGGGGAAGGGGCTGAAAAACTGTTTTTT.

The J gene is TRBJ2-1, the V gene TRBV2; D is perhaps TRBD2 (5 bases). V lost 10 bases and J 7 bases, leaving 20 bases between the germline ends. The CDR3 has 14 amino acids. Germline V gene lookup returns CDR1 SNHLY and CDR2 FYNNEI. The CDR3 nucleotides read TGTGCCATCCTAGCACCGGACCGTTCTAATGAGCAGTTCTTC. Protein product: CAILAPDRSNEQFF.

This clone was seen once. At one of its ends the junction is not consistent with the germline gene, which may arise from a read error. The chain carries TRBV27 and TRBJ1-1; tentative D call: TRBD1 (6 bases). The germline gives CDR1 MNHEY, CDR2 SMNVEV (reference sequence). This CDR3 has 16 residues. CDR3 loop: CASSSTRSTGFSPGRF. In DNA form, the CDR3 reads TGTGCCAGCAGTTCCACCCGCTCAACAGGGTTCTCCCCTGGGCGCTTT.

V gene TRBV7-8 combines with J gene TRBJ2-7; 8 nucleotides agree with TRBD1. V lost 2 bases, J lost 0 bases, and 3 bases stayed unmatched. CDR3 size: 15 residues. Germline V gene lookup returns CDR1 SGHVS and CDR2 FQNEAQ. This chain's CDR3 is CASSLPDRGSYEQYF. The CDR3 bases are TGTGCCAGCAGCTTACCCGACAGGGGCTCCTACGAGCAGTACTTC.